This record covers a single T cell receptor beta chain. The CDR3 contains 15 residues. From germline, CDR1 is MNHEY and CDR2 SMNVEV (reference sequence). The V and J ends lost 5 bases and 0 bases, in that order; junction bases with no gene match: 5. This sample was taken from a study of long-term antiretroviral therapy in people with HIV. The immunoSEQ assay was v3.0, run at survey level. Assay used: immunoSEQ multiplex PCR; TCRdb lists only in-frame clones, some missing. The table lists approximately 13,000 clones, approximately 80% of them singletons. J is TRBJ2-3 and V is TRBV27, with TRBD1 matching over 7 bases. The specimen comprised unsorted PBMCs, sampled 0.4 years after starting antiretroviral therapy. The sequence came from a man aged 25 to 45 with HIV. CDR3 sequence (DNA): TGTGCCAGCAGTGTGCCGGGACAGAGCACAGATACGCAGTATTTT. It encodes CASSVPGQSTDTQYF.